The 7 T cell receptor beta chains listed next were all sequenced from one sample in a study of tumor and adjacent non-tumor tissue in lung cancer. RNA was extracted from bulk tissue without any cell sorting. This non-tumor lung sample came from over 3 cm beyond the tumor edge. A modified ARM-PCR protocol with three rounds of nested PCR amplified TCRbeta. One entry per CDR3 protein results from TCRdb running MiXCR on the multiplex PCR reads. This sample has 60,000 or so distinct CDR3 sequences; about 61% occur once, and the top ten carry less than 35%. Sequencing was carried out using distant non-tumor lung tissue. The receptors derive from a man between 65 and 79 years old with non-small cell lung cancer.

This clonotype was counted at least ten times. The V call is TRBV5-4, the J call TRBJ1-1; D is perhaps TRBD1 (6 bases). The CDR3 is 14 residues long. Trimming left V 5 bases short and J 4 bases short, with 15 bases between. Germline CDR1 is SGHNT and CDR2 is YYREEE (reference sequence). This chain's CDR3 is CASRPPGAGTEAFF. CDR3 in DNA: TGTGCCAGCAGGCCTCCAGGGGCGGGCACTGAAGCTTTCTTT.

This chain joins TRBV25-1 and TRBJ2-5; D might be TRBD2 (6 bases). Germline loops: CDR1 MGHDK, CDR2 SYGVNS. The length of the CDR3 is 18 residues. V was shortened by 2 bases and J by 1 base, with 20 bases between the two germline ends. As DNA, the CDR3 is TGTGCCAGCAGTGAACCACGTGATTCAGGCGGGGTCCAAGAGACCCAGTACTTC. This codes for CASSEPRDSGGVQETQYF.

Of note for this clonotype: The junction differs from germline at one of its ends, possibly a read error. The chain has TRBV4-1 and TRBJ2-1; no definite D call. The CDR3 totals 11 residues. The germline V gene encodes CDR1 MGHRA and CDR2 YSYEKL. The CDR3 bases are TGCGTCAGCAGCCAAGGTGGGGTCGCTTTCTTC. It translates to CVSSQGGVAFF.

The chain couples TRBV28 to TRBJ2-5, with a weak D call TRBD2 (5 bases). This CDR3 has 15 residues. Trimming took off 6 bases at V and 5 bases at J, with 19 bases between the two ends. CDR1 is MDHEN and CDR2 is SYDVKM in the germline V gene. CDR3 bases: TGTGCCAGCAGCCCATACGGGGTTAATTCGGAGACCCAGTACTTC. This gives the protein CASSPYGVNSETQYF.

This clonotype was found once. This could be a read error, since a much larger clone is one nucleotide away. The gene calls are TRBV6-6 and TRBJ2-5, with 10 bases matching TRBD1. The CDR3 sequence is 15 residues long. Germline CDR1 is MNHNY and CDR2 is SVGAGI (reference sequence). CDR3 DNA: TGTGCCAGCAAGCGGACAGGGGGTTTCCAAGAGACCCGGTACTTC. This translates into CASKRTGGFQETRYF.

This chain links TRBV6-1 with TRBJ1-2; TRBD1 agrees at 9 bases. This CDR3 has 14 amino acids. Looked up from germline, CDR1 is MNHNS and CDR2 is SASEGT. V dropped 4 bases and J dropped 2; count of bases not matched to a gene: 2. Here the CDR3 reads CASSAGQGNYGYTF. CDR3 sequence (DNA): TGTGCCAGCAGTGCAGGACAGGGGAACTATGGCTACACCTTC.

The V call is TRBV6-6, the J call TRBJ2-5; D is uncertain. This CDR3 comprises 15 residues. V was pared by 3 bases and J by 4 bases, with 15 bases between. Germline CDR1 reads MNHNY; CDR2 reads SVGAGI (reference sequence). The chain's CDR3 is CASSYTPTDGETQYF. CDR3 coding DNA: TGTGCCAGCAGTTATACCCCGACGGACGGAGAGACCCAGTACTTC.